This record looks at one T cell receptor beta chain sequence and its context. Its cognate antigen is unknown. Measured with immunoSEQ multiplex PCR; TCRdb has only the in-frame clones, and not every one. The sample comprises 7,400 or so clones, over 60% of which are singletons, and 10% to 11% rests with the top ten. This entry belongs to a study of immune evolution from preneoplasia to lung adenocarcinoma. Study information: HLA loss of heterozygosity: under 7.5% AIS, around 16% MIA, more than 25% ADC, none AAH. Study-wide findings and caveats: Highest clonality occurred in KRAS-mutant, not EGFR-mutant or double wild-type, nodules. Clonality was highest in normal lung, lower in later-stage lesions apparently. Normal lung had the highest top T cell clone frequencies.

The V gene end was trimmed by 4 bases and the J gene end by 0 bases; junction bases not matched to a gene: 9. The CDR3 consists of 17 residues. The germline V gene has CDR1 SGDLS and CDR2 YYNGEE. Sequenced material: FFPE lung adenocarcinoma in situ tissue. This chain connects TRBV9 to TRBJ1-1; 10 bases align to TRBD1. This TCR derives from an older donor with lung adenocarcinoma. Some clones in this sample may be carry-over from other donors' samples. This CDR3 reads CASSPRQGASMNTEAFF. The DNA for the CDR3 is TGTGCCAGCAGCCCCAGACAGGGGGCGAGTATGAACACTGAAGCTTTCTTT.